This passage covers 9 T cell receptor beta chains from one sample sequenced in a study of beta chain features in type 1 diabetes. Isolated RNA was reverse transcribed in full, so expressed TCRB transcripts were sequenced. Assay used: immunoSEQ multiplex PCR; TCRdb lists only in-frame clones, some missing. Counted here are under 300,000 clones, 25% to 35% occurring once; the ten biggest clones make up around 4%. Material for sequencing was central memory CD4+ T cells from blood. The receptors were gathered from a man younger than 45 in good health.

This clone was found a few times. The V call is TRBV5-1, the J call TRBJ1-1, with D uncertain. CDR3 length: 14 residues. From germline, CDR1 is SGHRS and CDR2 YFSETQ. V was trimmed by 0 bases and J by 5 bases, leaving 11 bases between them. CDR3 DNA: TGCGCCAGCAGCTTGGCCCGGCTCGGGACTGAAGCTTTCTTT. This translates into CASSLARLGTEAFF.

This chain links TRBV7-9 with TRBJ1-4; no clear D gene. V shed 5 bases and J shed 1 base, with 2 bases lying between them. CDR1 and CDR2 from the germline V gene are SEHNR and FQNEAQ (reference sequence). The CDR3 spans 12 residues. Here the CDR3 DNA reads TGTGCCAGCAGCCTAACTAATGAAAAACTGTTTTTT. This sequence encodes CASSLTNEKLFF.

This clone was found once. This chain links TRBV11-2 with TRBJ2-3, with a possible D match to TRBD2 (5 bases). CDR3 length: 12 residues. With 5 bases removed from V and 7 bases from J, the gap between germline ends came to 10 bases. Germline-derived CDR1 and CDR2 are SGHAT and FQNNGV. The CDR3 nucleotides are TGTGCCAGCAGCATGGACTCATATACGCAGTATTTT. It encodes CASSMDSYTQYF.

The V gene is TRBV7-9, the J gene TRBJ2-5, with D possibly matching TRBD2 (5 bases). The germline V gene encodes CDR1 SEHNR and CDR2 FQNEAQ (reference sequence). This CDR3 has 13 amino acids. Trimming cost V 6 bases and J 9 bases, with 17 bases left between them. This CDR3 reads CASRLDGRGAQYF. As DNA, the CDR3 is TGTGCCAGCAGGCTGGACGGCCGGGGTGCCCAGTACTTC.

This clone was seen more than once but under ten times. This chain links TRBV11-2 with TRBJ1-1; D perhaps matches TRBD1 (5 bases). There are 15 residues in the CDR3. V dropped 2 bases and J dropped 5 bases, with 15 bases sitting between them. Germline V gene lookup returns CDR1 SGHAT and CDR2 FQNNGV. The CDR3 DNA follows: TGTGCCAGCAGCTTATTTGGTCAGGGAGGTACTGAAGCTTTCTTT. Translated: CASSLFGQGGTEAFF.

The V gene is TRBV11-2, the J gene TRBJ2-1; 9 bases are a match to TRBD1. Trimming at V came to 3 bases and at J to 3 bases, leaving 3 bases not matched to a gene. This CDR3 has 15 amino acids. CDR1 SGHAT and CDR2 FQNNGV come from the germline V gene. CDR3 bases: TGTGCCAGCAGCTTTGGACAGGGGATCTACAATGAGCAGTTCTTC. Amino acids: CASSFGQGIYNEQFF.

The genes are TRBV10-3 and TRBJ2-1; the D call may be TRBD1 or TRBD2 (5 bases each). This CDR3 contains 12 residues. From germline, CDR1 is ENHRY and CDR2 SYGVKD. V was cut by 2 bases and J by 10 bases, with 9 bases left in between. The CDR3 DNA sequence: TGTGCCATCAGTGAGAGAGGGGACGAGCAGTTCTTC. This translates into CAISERGDEQFF.

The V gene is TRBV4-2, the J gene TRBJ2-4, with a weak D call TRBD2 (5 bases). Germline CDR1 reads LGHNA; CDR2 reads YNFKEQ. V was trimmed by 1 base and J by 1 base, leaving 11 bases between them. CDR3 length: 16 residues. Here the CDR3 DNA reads TGTGCCAGCAGCCAAGGGTCTAGCCCGGCCAAAAACATTCAGTACTTC. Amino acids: CASSQGSSPAKNIQYF.

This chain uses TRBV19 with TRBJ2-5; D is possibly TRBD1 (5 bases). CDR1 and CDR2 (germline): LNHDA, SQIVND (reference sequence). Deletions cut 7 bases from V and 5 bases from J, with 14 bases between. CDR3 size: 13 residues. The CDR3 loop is CASMPWQGETQYF. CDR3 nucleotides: TGTGCCAGTATGCCGTGGCAGGGTGAGACCCAGTACTTC.